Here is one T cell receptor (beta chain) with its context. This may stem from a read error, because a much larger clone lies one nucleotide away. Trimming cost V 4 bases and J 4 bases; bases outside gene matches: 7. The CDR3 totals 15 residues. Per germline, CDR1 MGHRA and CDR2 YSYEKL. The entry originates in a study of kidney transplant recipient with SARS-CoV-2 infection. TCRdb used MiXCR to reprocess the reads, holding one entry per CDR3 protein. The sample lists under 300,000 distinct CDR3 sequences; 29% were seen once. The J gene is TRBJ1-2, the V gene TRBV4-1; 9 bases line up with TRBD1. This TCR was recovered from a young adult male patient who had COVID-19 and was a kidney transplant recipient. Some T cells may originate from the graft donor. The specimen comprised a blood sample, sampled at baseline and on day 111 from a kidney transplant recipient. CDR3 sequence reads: CASSPREGQGYGYTF. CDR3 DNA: TGCGCCAGCAGCCCTCGGGAGGGACAGGGCTATGGCTACACCTTC.